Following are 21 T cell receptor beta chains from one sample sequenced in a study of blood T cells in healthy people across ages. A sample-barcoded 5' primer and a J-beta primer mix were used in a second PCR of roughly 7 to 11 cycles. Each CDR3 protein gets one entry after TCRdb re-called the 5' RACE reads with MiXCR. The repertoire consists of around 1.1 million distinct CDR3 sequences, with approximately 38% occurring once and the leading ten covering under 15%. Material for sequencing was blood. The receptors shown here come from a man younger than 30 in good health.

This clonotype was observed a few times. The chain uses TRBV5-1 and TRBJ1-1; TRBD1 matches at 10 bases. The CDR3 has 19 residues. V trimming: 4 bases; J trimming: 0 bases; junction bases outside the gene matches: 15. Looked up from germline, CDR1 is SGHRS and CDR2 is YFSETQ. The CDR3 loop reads CASSPERDRGPSMNTEAFF. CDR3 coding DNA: TGCGCCAGCAGCCCGGAGAGGGACAGGGGACCTAGTATGAACACTGAAGCTTTCTTT.

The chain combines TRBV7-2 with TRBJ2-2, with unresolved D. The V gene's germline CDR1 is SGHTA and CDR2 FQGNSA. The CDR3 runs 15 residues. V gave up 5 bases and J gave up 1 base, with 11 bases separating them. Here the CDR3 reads CTSSPSAWNTGELFF. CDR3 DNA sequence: TGTACCAGCAGCCCATCCGCATGGAACACCGGGGAGCTGTTTTTT.

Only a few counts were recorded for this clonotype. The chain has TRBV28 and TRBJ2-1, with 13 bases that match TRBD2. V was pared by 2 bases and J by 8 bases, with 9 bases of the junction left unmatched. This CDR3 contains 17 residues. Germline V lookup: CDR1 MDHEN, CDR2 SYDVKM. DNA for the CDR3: TGTGCCAGCAGTTTAGGCCCACTAGCGGGGGGGCCGGATGAGCAGTTCTTC. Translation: CASSLGPLAGGPDEQFF. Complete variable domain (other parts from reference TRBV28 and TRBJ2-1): DVKVTQSSRYLVKRTGEKVFLECVQDMDHENMFWYRQDPGLGLRLIYFSYDVKMKEKGDIPEGYSVSREKKERFSLILESASTNQTSMYLCASSLGPLAGGPDEQFFGPGTRLTVL.

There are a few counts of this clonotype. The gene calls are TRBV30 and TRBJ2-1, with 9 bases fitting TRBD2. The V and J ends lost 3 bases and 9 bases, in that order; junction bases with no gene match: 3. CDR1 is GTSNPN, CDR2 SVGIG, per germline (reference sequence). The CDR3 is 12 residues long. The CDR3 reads CAWRRTSVEQFF. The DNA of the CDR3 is TGTGCCTGGAGAAGGACTAGCGTTGAGCAGTTCTTC.

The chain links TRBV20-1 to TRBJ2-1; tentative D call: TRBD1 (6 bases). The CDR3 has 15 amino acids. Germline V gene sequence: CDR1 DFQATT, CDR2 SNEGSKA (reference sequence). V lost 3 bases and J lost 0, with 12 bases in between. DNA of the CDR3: TGCAGTGCTAGTTGGGGGCAGACCTCCTACAATGAGCAGTTCTTC. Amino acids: CSASWGQTSYNEQFF.

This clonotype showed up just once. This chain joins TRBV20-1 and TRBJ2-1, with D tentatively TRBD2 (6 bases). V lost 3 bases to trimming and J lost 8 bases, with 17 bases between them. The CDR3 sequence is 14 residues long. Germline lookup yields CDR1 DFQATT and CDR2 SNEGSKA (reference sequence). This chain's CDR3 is CSASSPIGGHEQFF. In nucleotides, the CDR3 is TGCAGTGCTAGCTCCCCGATCGGGGGTCATGAGCAGTTCTTC.

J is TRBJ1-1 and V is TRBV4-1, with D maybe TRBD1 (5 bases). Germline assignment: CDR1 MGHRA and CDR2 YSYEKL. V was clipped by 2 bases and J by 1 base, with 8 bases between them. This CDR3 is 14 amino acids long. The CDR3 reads CASSQYQGNTEAFF. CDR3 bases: TGCGCCAGCAGCCAATATCAGGGGAACACTGAAGCTTTCTTT.

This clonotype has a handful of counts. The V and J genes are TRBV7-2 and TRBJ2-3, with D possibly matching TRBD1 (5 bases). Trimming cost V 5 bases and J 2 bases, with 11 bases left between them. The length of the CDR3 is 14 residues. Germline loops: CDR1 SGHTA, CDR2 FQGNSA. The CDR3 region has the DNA TGTGCCAGCAGCCAAACAGGCCCCACAGATACGCAGTATTTT. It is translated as CASSQTGPTDTQYF.

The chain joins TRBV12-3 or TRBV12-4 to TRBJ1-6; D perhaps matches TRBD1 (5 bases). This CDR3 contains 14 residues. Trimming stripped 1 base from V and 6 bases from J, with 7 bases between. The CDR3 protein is CASSLGDRNSPLHF. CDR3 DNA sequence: TGTGCCAGCAGTTTAGGGGACCGTAATTCACCCCTCCACTTT.

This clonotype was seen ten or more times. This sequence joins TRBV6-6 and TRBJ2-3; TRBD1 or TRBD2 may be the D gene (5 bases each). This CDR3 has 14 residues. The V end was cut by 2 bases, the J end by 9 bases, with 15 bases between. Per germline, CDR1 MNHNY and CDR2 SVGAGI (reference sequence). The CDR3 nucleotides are TGTGCCAGCAGTTACCCCCCAGCTCGGGGCACGCAGTATTTT. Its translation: CASSYPPARGTQYF.

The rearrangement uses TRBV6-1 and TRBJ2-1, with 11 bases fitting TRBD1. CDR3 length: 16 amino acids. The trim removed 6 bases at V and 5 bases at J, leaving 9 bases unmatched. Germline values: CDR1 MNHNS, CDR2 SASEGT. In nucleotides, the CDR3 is TGTGCCAGCAGCGTACTCCGGGACAGGGGGGACAATGAGCAGTTCTTC. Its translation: CASSVLRDRGDNEQFF.

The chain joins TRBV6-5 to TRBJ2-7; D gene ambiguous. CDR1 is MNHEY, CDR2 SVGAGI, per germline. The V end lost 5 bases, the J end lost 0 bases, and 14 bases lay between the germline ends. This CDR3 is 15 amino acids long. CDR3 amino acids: CASSVRSSVSYEQYF. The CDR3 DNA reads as TGTGCCAGCAGTGTACGGTCATCGGTCTCCTACGAGCAGTACTTC.

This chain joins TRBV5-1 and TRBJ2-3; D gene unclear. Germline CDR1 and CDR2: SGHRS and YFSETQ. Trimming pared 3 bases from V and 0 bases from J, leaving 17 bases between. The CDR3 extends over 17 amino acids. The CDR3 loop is CASSSPSGRKSTDTQYF. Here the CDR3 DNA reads TGCGCCAGCAGCTCCCCTTCTGGACGGAAAAGCACAGATACGCAGTATTTT.

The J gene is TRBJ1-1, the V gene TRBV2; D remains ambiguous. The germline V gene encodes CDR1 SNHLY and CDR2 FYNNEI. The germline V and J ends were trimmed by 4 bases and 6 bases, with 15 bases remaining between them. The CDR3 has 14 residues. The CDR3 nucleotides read TGTGCCAGCAGTGTGTCTCCCCCGGCGTCTGAAGCTTTCTTT. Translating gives CASSVSPPASEAFF.

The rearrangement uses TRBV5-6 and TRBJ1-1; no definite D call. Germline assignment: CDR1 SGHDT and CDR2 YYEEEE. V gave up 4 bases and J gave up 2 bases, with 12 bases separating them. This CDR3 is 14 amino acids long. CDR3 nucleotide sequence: TGTGCCAGCAGCCGGGGTTTGGCCAACACTGAAGCTTTCTTT. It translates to CASSRGLANTEAFF.

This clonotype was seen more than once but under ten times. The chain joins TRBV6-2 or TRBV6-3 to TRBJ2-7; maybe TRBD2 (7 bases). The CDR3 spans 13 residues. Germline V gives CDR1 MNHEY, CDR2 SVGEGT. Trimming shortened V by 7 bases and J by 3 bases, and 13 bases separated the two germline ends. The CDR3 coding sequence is TGTGCCAGCACGGCGGGGGCCTTCTACGAGCAGTACTTC. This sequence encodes CASTAGAFYEQYF.

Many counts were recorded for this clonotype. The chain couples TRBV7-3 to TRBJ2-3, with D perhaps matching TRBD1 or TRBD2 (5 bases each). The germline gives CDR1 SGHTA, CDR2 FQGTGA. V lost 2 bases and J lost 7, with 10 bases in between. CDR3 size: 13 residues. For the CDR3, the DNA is TGTGCCAGCAGCTTAGGGACGGAGAATACGCAGTATTTT. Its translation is CASSLGTENTQYF.

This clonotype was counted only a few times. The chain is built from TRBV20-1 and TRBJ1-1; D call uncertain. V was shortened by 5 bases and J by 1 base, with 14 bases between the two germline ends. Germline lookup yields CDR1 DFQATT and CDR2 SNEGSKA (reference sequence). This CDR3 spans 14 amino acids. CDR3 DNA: TGCAGTGCTGGGGATGGTGGACCGAACACTGAAGCTTTCTTT. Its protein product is CSAGDGGPNTEAFF.

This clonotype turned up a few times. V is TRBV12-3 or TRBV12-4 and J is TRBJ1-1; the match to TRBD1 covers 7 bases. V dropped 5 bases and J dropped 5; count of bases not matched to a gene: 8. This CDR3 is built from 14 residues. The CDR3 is CASSPRQGLTEAFF. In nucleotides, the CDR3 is TGTGCCAGCAGTCCCCGACAGGGATTGACTGAAGCTTTCTTT.

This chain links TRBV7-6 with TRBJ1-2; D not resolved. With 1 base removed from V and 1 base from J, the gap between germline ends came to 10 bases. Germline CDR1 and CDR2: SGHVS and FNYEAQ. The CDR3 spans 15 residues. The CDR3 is CASSLEAGDNYGYTF. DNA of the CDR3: TGTGCCAGCAGCTTAGAAGCTGGGGATAACTATGGCTACACCTTC.

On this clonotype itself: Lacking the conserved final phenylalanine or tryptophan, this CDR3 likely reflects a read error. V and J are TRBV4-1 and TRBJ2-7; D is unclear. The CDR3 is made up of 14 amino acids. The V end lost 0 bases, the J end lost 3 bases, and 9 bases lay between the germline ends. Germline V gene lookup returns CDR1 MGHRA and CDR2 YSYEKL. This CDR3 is CASSQDLGYYEQYL. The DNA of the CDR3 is TGCGCCAGCAGCCAAGATCTAGGTTACTACGAGCAGTACTTA.